This T cell receptor beta chain was captured in a study of T cell clonality in common variable immunodeficiency. Germline loops: CDR1 SGHRS, CDR2 YFSETQ. The CDR3 contains 17 residues. The ends were cut back, 0 bases at V and 6 bases at J, with 20 bases in the middle. Study-level points and caveats: Patient heterogeneity in the CVID cohort limited correlations between repertoire features and clinical complications.

This clone was recorded at least ten times. What it recognizes is unknown. The read finishes 3 residues shy of the CDR3 end, and the germline J gene is used to complete it. Caucasian heritage predominated among both patients and controls. Profiled with immunoSEQ multiplex PCR; TCRdb holds only in-frame clones, not every one. The profile covers about 37,000 clones, none occurring a single time. The sequence was obtained from a person aged 18 to 70 in good health. The genes are TRBV5-1 and TRBJ2-3; tentatively, D is TRBD2 (5 bases). The sequencing sample was made of peripheral blood mononuclear cells. This CDR3 reads CASSLAGGYMASDTQYF. The DNA read from the CDR3 is TGCGCCAGCAGCTTGGCCGGCGGGTACATGGCGTCTGATACG.